The 2 T cell receptor beta chains presented below share a single source sample, sequenced in a study of graft-versus-host responses after intestinal transplantation. No antigens are known for them. Sequencing used immunoSEQ multiplex PCR; TCRdb keeps in-frame clones, though not all of them. The sample carries about 110,000 clones, more than 90% recorded once. The source was unstimulated CD4+ T cells sorted from spleen or lymph node cells, collected before transplant. These receptors came from a human donor who was the organ donor for an intestinal transplant.

The rearrangement uses TRBV7-9 and TRBJ1-4; D gene uncertain. The CDR3 runs 13 residues. The V end was cut by 9 bases, the J end by 7 bases, with 15 bases between. Germline CDR1 is SEHNR and CDR2 is FQNEAQ (reference sequence). As DNA, the CDR3 is TGTGCCAGTAGCCCTCCGGGAGGTGAAAAACTGTTTTTT. Encoded protein: CASSPPGGEKLFF.

The chain combines TRBV2 with TRBJ1-1, with unresolved D. This CDR3 has 14 residues. Germline V lookup: CDR1 SNHLY, CDR2 FYNNEI. Trimming removed 2 bases at V and 2 bases at J, with 9 bases between. This CDR3 is CASSEIGFNTEAFF. CDR3 nucleotides: TGTGCCAGCAGTGAAATAGGTTTCAACACTGAAGCTTTCTTT.